These 21 T cell receptor beta chains were all obtained from the same sample, sequenced in a study of T cell repertoires in cytomegalovirus infection. TCRdb reprocessed the reads via MiXCR and lists one record per CDR3 protein. Among a few hundred thousand distinct CDR3 sequences listed, approximately 9.5% were seen once. Sequencing was carried out using PBMCs. The receptors stem from a human donor in good health (CMV status not recorded). Some clones in this sample may be carry-over from other donors' samples.

A few counts support this clonotype. The chain employs TRBV27 and TRBJ2-5; 7 bases match TRBD1. The CDR3 totals 12 residues. Germline CDR1 reads MNHEY; CDR2 reads SMNVEV (reference sequence). J was trimmed by 5 bases and V by 9 bases; bases with no gene match: 6. The CDR3 coding sequence is TGTGCCAGGGGTGACAGGGAGGAGACCCAGTACTTC. Translated, it gives CARGDREETQYF.

V is TRBV7-2 and J is TRBJ2-7, with D possibly being TRBD2 (5 bases). Germline-derived CDR1 and CDR2 are SGHTA and FQGNSA. This CDR3 region has 14 residues. V was clipped by 5 bases and J by 3 bases, with 14 bases between them. The CDR3 sequence: CASSRRNRGYEQYF. The CDR3 DNA follows: TGTGCCAGCAGCCGCAGAAATCGGGGCTACGAGCAGTACTTC.

This chain connects TRBV3-1 to TRBJ2-1; TRBD2 agrees at 7 bases. There are 16 residues in the CDR3. V dropped 3 bases and J dropped 0; count of bases not matched to a gene: 5. Germline loops: CDR1 LGHDT, CDR2 YNNKEL (reference sequence). CDR3 nucleotides: TGTGCCAGCAGCCATCGGAGCGGGGTCTCCTACAATGAGCAGTTCTTC. It translates to CASSHRSGVSYNEQFF.

This clonotype was recorded a few times. The J gene is TRBJ1-6, the V gene TRBV11-3, with D uncertain. The CDR3 length is 16 residues. Germline V CDR1 and CDR2: SGHNT, YENEEA. Trimming shortened V by 0 bases and J by 0 bases, and 6 bases separated the two germline ends. This chain's CDR3 is CASSLDGHSYNSPLHF. The CDR3, as DNA: TGTGCCAGCAGCTTAGATGGGCACTCCTATAATTCACCCCTCCACTTT. Full variable domain (missing parts from reference TRBV11-3 and TRBJ1-6): EAGVVQSPRYKIIEKKQPVAFWCNPISGHNTLYWYLQNLGQGPELLIRYENEEAVDDSQLPKDRFSAERLKGVDSTLKIQPAELGDSAVYLCASSLDGHSYNSPLHFGNGTRLTVT.

This clonotype was picked up many times. The chain has TRBV7-8 and TRBJ2-1, with no clear D. Germline V gene sequence: CDR1 SGHVS, CDR2 FQNEAQ. The V end was cut by 1 base, the J end by 5 bases, with 9 bases between. The CDR3 runs 14 residues. The DNA for the CDR3 is TGTGCCAGCAGCTTAGTGTCGGGCAACAATGAGCAGTTCTTC. Its translation is CASSLVSGNNEQFF.

This clonotype came up a few times. The V gene is TRBV28, the J gene TRBJ2-7; the D is unclear. The germline V and J ends were trimmed by 3 bases and 2 bases, with 8 bases remaining between them. Germline loops: CDR1 MDHEN, CDR2 SYDVKM. This CDR3 region has 13 residues. The CDR3 sequence: CASSLPTTYEQYF. For the CDR3, the DNA is TGTGCCAGCAGTTTGCCTACCACCTACGAGCAGTACTTC.

The sample holds many counts of this clonotype. The V call is TRBV28, the J call TRBJ1-1, with D perhaps matching TRBD1 (5 bases). The germline gives CDR1 MDHEN, CDR2 SYDVKM. Trimming took off 5 bases at V and 5 bases at J, with 15 bases between the two ends. The CDR3 extends over 14 amino acids. The CDR3 sequence is CASSPSQGETEAFF. The CDR3 nucleotides are TGTGCCAGCAGTCCCTCCCAGGGAGAGACTGAAGCTTTCTTT.

This clonotype was seen ten or more times. V is TRBV7-2 and J is TRBJ2-3; D assignment may be TRBD1 or TRBD2 (6 bases each). This CDR3 has 15 amino acids. V dropped 1 base and J dropped 6 bases, with 14 bases sitting between them. Germline CDR1 SGHTA, CDR2 FQGNSA. The CDR3 nucleotides are TGTGCCAGCAGCTTAGGTAGCCCGGGGGCGGATACGCAGTATTTT. Its translation is CASSLGSPGADTQYF.

This clonotype was recorded at least ten times. The V and J genes are TRBV7-2 and TRBJ1-6; 8 bases agree with TRBD1. The V gene's germline CDR1 is SGHTA and CDR2 FQGNSA. With V trimmed by 8 bases and J by 10 bases, 13 bases remained unmatched. The CDR3 is 15 amino acids. CDR3 DNA sequence: TGTGCCAGCGGAGACCCTGGACAGGGAGGATCACCCCTCCACTTT. Amino acids: CASGDPGQGGSPLHF.

This clonotype was seen a handful of times. In DNA, the CDR3 is TGCAGCGTGGCCGTTGGCGGGACAGGGATGTCCAGGAAAGATACGCAGTATTTT. This codes for CSVAVGGTGMSRKDTQYF. The V call is TRBV29-1, the J call TRBJ2-3, with 9 bases matching TRBD1. The V and J ends lost 6 bases and 5 bases, in that order; junction bases with no gene match: 21. In germline, CDR1 is SQVTM, CDR2 ANQGSEA. This CDR3 has 18 amino acids.

The chain carries TRBV6-1 and TRBJ2-3; 12 nucleotides agree with TRBD2. The CDR3 length is 15 residues. In germline, CDR1 is MNHNS, CDR2 SASEGT. V trimming: 6 bases; J trimming: 4 bases; junction bases outside the gene matches: 5. The CDR3 region has the DNA TGTGCCAGCAGACCGTGGACTAGCGGGGCAGATACGCAGTATTTT. It specifies CASRPWTSGADTQYF.

This clonotype turned up a few times. The V gene is TRBV28, the J gene TRBJ2-1, with a possible D match to TRBD2 (7 bases). Germline V gene sequence: CDR1 MDHEN, CDR2 SYDVKM. The CDR3 is 13 residues long. Trimming left V 10 bases short and J 6 bases short, with 16 bases between. CDR3 region: CAIKGGSGNEQFF. CDR3 sequence (DNA): TGTGCCATAAAGGGGGGGTCAGGCAATGAGCAGTTCTTC.

This clonotype was found many times. This sequence joins TRBV10-3 and TRBJ1-1; D not certain. Germline CDR1 is ENHRY and CDR2 is SYGVKD. Deletions cut 3 bases from V and 5 bases from J, with 7 bases between. The CDR3 runs 12 residues. The CDR3, as DNA: TGTGCCATCAGTGATTCAAGGACTGAAGCTTTCTTT. It translates to CAISDSRTEAFF.

The V gene is TRBV12-3 or TRBV12-4, the J gene TRBJ1-1; D gene uncertain. This CDR3 has 14 residues. V lost 6 bases and J lost 2, with 13 bases in between. The CDR3 region is CASRSGVPNTEAFF. In DNA, the CDR3 is TGTGCCAGCAGGAGCGGGGTACCTAACACTGAAGCTTTCTTT.

This clonotype was observed many times. The V call is TRBV15, the J call TRBJ1-5; TRBD1 matches 7 bases. The germline CDR1 and CDR2 sequences are LNHNV and YYDKDF (reference sequence). The CDR3 extends over 14 amino acids. V shed 6 bases and J 6 bases; nucleotides not matched to a gene: 8. The CDR3 sequence is CATSIDRARQPQHF. The CDR3 nucleotides read TGTGCCACCAGTATAGACAGGGCGCGTCAGCCCCAGCATTTT.

This clonotype was recorded at least ten times. The chain couples TRBV28 to TRBJ2-7; D is perhaps TRBD1 or TRBD2 (6 bases each). This CDR3 contains 12 residues. V lost 2 bases, J lost 7 bases, and 9 bases lay in between. CDR1 is MDHEN and CDR2 is SYDVKM in the germline V gene. The CDR3: CASSLTGREQYF. DNA for the CDR3: TGTGCCAGCAGTTTAACAGGGAGGGAGCAGTACTTC.

This clonotype was seen repeatedly, ten times or more. The rearrangement joins TRBV7-2 to TRBJ2-1; D not resolved. Between the trimmed V and J ends, which lost 3 bases and 4 bases, there was a span of 7 bases. CDR1 is SGHTA, CDR2 FQGNSA, per germline. The CDR3 covers 13 residues. DNA for the CDR3: TGTGCCAGCAGCTTGACACAGTACAATGAGCAGTTCTTC. Its protein product is CASSLTQYNEQFF.

This rearrangement joins TRBV6-2 or TRBV6-3 to TRBJ1-2; unclear D gene. This CDR3 comprises 15 residues. V was cut by 6 bases and J by 4 bases, with 18 bases left in between. CDR1 is MNHEY and CDR2 is SVGEGT in the germline V gene. CDR3 sequence (DNA): TGTGCCAGCAGCCGGAAGCCGCCTTTTCGCTATGGCTACACCTTC. This codes for CASSRKPPFRYGYTF.

The chain employs TRBV2 and TRBJ2-1; 7 bases fit TRBD1. The CDR3 is 13 residues long. Germline V CDR1 and CDR2: SNHLY, FYNNEI. V was clipped by 7 bases and J by 6 bases; unmatched bases: 6. The CDR3, as DNA: TGTGCCAGCACCAAGGGACAGATCAATGAGCAGTTCTTC. The encoded protein is CASTKGQINEQFF.

The V call is TRBV7-2, the J call TRBJ1-1, with D unclear. CDR3 length: 17 amino acids. CDR1 is SGHTA and CDR2 is FQGNSA in the germline V gene. V lost 1 base, J lost 3 bases, and 18 bases lay in between. Here the CDR3 DNA reads TGTGCCAGCAGCTTAGTCACCGGGGATCTCCAGTACACTGAAGCTTTCTTT. It specifies CASSLVTGDLQYTEAFF.

This clonotype was observed a handful of times. The chain has TRBV20-1 and TRBJ2-1, with D uncertain. The CDR3 has 11 residues. The germline V and J ends were trimmed by 4 bases and 12 bases, with 13 bases remaining between them. Germline-derived CDR1 and CDR2 are DFQATT and SNEGSKA (reference sequence). The CDR3 reads CSAKRTAGQFF. The CDR3 bases are TGCAGTGCTAAGAGGACCGCCGGGCAGTTCTTC.